This T cell receptor (beta chain) was captured by sequencing in a study of T cell responses to AZD1222 COVID-19 vaccine. Here immunoSEQ multiplex PCR was the method, and the copy in TCRdb shows in-frame clones only, minus some. The table has about 150,000 clones, around nine tenths seen once. V lost 0 bases and J lost 2; bases outside the gene matches: 7. The CDR3 runs 17 residues. Looked up from germline, CDR1 is SGHDN and CDR2 is FVKESK. The genes are TRBV14 and TRBJ2-3; 8 bases are a match to TRBD2. This receptor was identified in an adult in good health. The sample in question was peripheral blood, obtained on day 0 of AZD1222 vaccination. Here the CDR3 DNA reads TGTGCCAGCAGCCAAGAGTCTTTACTAGCGGACACAGATACGCAGTATTTT. Encoded protein: CASSQESLLADTDTQYF.